This TCR beta chain came from a study of early T cells in non-severe SARS-CoV-2 infection. The CDR3 has 16 residues. Germline V gives CDR1 DFQATT, CDR2 SNEGSKA (reference sequence). V gave up 6 bases and J gave up 1 base; unmatched junction bases: 12. This clonotype was recorded many times. Individually, cDNA molecules had unique molecular identifiers attached to them. MiXCR, applied by TCRdb to the 5' RACE reads, yields one record per CDR3 protein. The repertoire holds approximately 35,000 distinct CDR3 sequences, with under 6% as singletons. The sequenced sample was whole blood. The rearrangement joins TRBV20-1 to TRBJ1-1; TRBD1 aligns across 9 bases. The receptor was isolated from an adult who was a healthcare worker with PCR-confirmed SARS-CoV-2 infection or an uninfected control (not recorded which). CDR3 sequence reads: CSAINRGQGKNTEAFF. The CDR3 DNA reads TGCAGTGCGATTAACAGGGGGCAAGGGAAGAACACTGAAGCTTTCTTT.